The 23 T cell receptor beta chains presented below share a single source sample, sequenced in a study of cytomegalovirus exposure and HLA in healthy donors. The primer mix had 60 Vbeta and 13 Jbeta primers. Assay: immunoSEQ multiplex PCR; the TCRdb copy retains only in-frame clones and omits some. The sample holds 90,000 to 150,000 clones, roughly 82% seen once. Specimen: PBMCs. These receptors were collected from a human donor in good health.

The gene calls are TRBV28 and TRBJ1-1; tentative D call: TRBD1 (5 bases). Germline CDR1 MDHEN, CDR2 SYDVKM. The CDR3 is 16 residues long. V shed 3 bases and J shed 1 base, with 15 bases lying between them. The CDR3 DNA is TGTGCCAGCAGTTTTGAACCCGGGGGTGGGAACACTGAAGCTTTCTTT. Encoded protein: CASSFEPGGGNTEAFF.

The V and J genes are TRBV5-1 and TRBJ2-1, with TRBD2 matching 8 bases. The junction had 13 bases not matched to a gene; V was cut back by 4 bases and J by 4 bases. Germline V gene lookup returns CDR1 SGHRS and CDR2 YFSETQ. CDR3 length: 17 amino acids. The CDR3: CASSRNVLAEPYNEQFF. CDR3 nucleotide sequence: TGCGCCAGCAGCCGGAATGTACTAGCGGAACCGTACAATGAGCAGTTCTTC.

This clone was observed a single time. The chain is built from TRBV9 and TRBJ2-1; 11 positions match TRBD2. Germline trimming cut 0 bases from V and 6 bases from J; bases unmatched to any gene: 5. Looked up from germline, CDR1 is SGDLS and CDR2 is YYNGEE. This CDR3 has 16 residues. The CDR3 DNA follows: TGTGCCAGCAGCGTAGGAGGGACTAGCGGATTCAATGAGCAGTTCTTC. Amino acid sequence: CASSVGGTSGFNEQFF. The full variable domain, in which reference TRBV9 and TRBJ2-1 provide the parts outside the CDR3, is DSGVTQTPKHLITATGQRVTLRCSPRSGDLSVYWYQQSLDQGLQFLIQYYNGEERAKGNILERFSAQQFPDLHSELNLSSLELGDSALYFCASSVGGTSGFNEQFFGPGTRLTVL.

This chain joins TRBV6-5 and TRBJ2-5, with TRBD1 identical over 9 bases. Trimming at V came to 5 bases and at J to 5 bases, leaving 9 bases not matched to a gene. Germline V gene lookup returns CDR1 MNHEY and CDR2 SVGAGI. The CDR3 is 15 amino acids. CDR3: CASSTFTGGQETQYF. CDR3 DNA: TGTGCCAGCAGTACATTCACAGGGGGCCAGGAGACCCAGTACTTC.

The chain combines TRBV6-5 with TRBJ2-1; 9 bases align to TRBD1. The junction had 14 bases not matched to a gene; V was cut back by 1 base and J by 16 bases. Germline assignment: CDR1 MNHEY and CDR2 SVGAGI. CDR3 length equals 15 residues. The CDR3 sequence is CASSYFSDQGQGGFF. CDR3 nucleotide sequence: TGTGCCAGCAGTTACTTTTCCGATCAGGGACAGGGAGGATTCTTC.

This clone was seen just once. The rearrangement uses TRBV27 and TRBJ2-7, with 8 bases lining up with TRBD1. Germline assignment: CDR1 MNHEY and CDR2 SMNVEV (reference sequence). The CDR3 runs to 14 residues. V lost 7 bases to trimming and J lost 0 bases; unmatched junction nucleotides: 5. The CDR3 spells CASKGQVDSYEQYF. As DNA, the CDR3 is TGTGCCAGCAAGGGACAGGTTGACTCCTACGAGCAGTACTTC.

The gene calls are TRBV7-9 and TRBJ2-5, with D unresolved. Between the trimmed V and J ends, which lost 6 bases and 1 base, there was a span of 15 bases. The CDR3 is 15 residues long. Germline V lookup: CDR1 SEHNR, CDR2 FQNEAQ (reference sequence). The CDR3, as DNA: TGTGCCAGCAGACCTACGTTAACCGGCCAAGAGACCCAGTACTTC. It is translated as CASRPTLTGQETQYF.

In this sample, this clone turned up a few times. This chain links TRBV7-6 with TRBJ1-1, with a weak D call TRBD1 (5 bases). The CDR3 has 13 amino acids. Trimming shortened V by 8 bases and J by 0 bases, and 10 bases separated the two germline ends. CDR1 SGHVS and CDR2 FNYEAQ come from the germline V gene. The CDR3: CASGADLNTEAFF. The CDR3 nucleotides are TGTGCCAGCGGGGCAGACTTGAACACTGAAGCTTTCTTT.

The J gene is TRBJ1-6, the V gene TRBV2; D is unresolved. V gave up 8 bases and J gave up 5 bases, with 13 bases separating them. Germline V gene data show CDR1 as SNHLY and CDR2 as FYNNEI. This CDR3 spans 14 amino acids. CDR3 nucleotides: TGTGCCAGCCGAGCCCGGGTAAATAATTCACCCCTCCACTTT. Translated: CASRARVNNSPLHF.

The chain joins TRBV10-2 to TRBJ2-1, with D tentatively TRBD2 (6 bases). This CDR3 spans 16 amino acids. Per germline, CDR1 WSHSY and CDR2 SAAADI. V lost 3 bases to trimming and J lost 0 bases, with 12 bases between them. CDR3 coding DNA: TGCGCCAGCAGTGACGCGGGATTGGGCTCCTACAATGAGCAGTTCTTC. This encodes CASSDAGLGSYNEQFF.

The chain couples TRBV29-1 to TRBJ2-1; 10 bases map to TRBD2. The germline V gene has CDR1 SQVTM and CDR2 ANQGSEA. Trimming took 5 bases from V and 1 from J; bases not matched to a gene: 5. The CDR3 loop spans 15 amino acids. As DNA, the CDR3 is TGCAGCGTTCCAACTAGCGGGATTTCCTACAATGAGCAGTTCTTC. It specifies CSVPTSGISYNEQFF.

The rearrangement links TRBV7-9 to TRBJ1-1, with 9 bases aligning to TRBD1. The ends lost 7 bases at V and 5 bases at J; junction bases unmatched: 8. CDR1 is SEHNR and CDR2 is FQNEAQ in the germline V gene (reference sequence). This CDR3 is 14 amino acids long. The CDR3 here is CASNSGTGRTEAFF. Here the CDR3 DNA reads TGTGCCAGCAACTCCGGGACAGGGAGAACTGAAGCTTTCTTT.

This chain uses TRBV27 with TRBJ1-4, with 8 positions matching TRBD1. Germline CDR1 reads MNHEY; CDR2 reads SMNVEV (reference sequence). V dropped 5 bases and J dropped 12; count of bases not matched to a gene: 11. This CDR3 has 14 residues. This CDR3 is CASSPGQGLGELFF. For the CDR3, the DNA is TGTGCCAGCAGTCCCGGACAGGGCCTGGGGGAACTGTTTTTT.

J is TRBJ1-1 and V is TRBV27, with TRBD1 matching 8 bases. From germline, CDR1 is MNHEY and CDR2 SMNVEV (reference sequence). With V trimmed by 4 bases and J by 0 bases, 1 base remained unmatched. CDR3 length: 14 amino acids. CDR3 DNA sequence: TGTGCCAGCAGTTCGGACAGGGTGAACACTGAAGCTTTCTTT. Its translation is CASSSDRVNTEAFF.

As DNA, the CDR3 is TGTGCCAGCAGTCTGGACAGGGTAGTTGGAAACACCATATATTTT. It encodes CASSLDRVVGNTIYF. The rearrangement uses TRBV6-1 and TRBJ1-3; 8 nucleotides line up with TRBD1. The trim removed 5 bases at V and 3 bases at J, leaving 6 bases unmatched. This CDR3 spans 15 amino acids. Germline CDR1 is MNHNS and CDR2 is SASEGT.

The rearrangement links TRBV28 to TRBJ2-1; D perhaps matches TRBD2 (5 bases). V lost 5 bases and J 5 bases, leaving 13 bases between the germline ends. Looked up from germline, CDR1 is MDHEN and CDR2 is SYDVKM. The CDR3 runs 14 residues. The CDR3 DNA reads as TGTGCCAGCAGTGGAGGACGATTCAACAATGAGCAGTTCTTC. Residues: CASSGGRFNNEQFF.

This rearrangement joins TRBV11-2 to TRBJ1-1; tentatively, D is TRBD1 (6 bases). Germline V lookup: CDR1 SGHAT, CDR2 FQNNGV. The CDR3 runs to 15 residues. Trimming removed 5 bases at V and 10 bases at J, with 23 bases between. The CDR3: CASSHGGGRTSAAFF. DNA of the CDR3: TGTGCCAGCAGCCACGGCGGGGGCAGGACATCGGCAGCTTTCTTT.

In its sample, this clone was seen a few times. The chain is built from TRBV6-5 and TRBJ2-1; 9 positions match TRBD2. V gave up 4 bases and J gave up 10 bases; unmatched junction bases: 11. The CDR3 extends over 15 amino acids. Germline V CDR1 and CDR2: MNHEY, SVGAGI. The CDR3 DNA follows: TGTGCCAGCAGTTTCCCGGGACTAGCCCTAGGGGAGCAGTTCTTC. Translation gives CASSFPGLALGEQFF.

This clone has only one observation. This sequence joins TRBV5-1 and TRBJ2-5, with D possibly being TRBD1 (5 bases). Looked up from germline, CDR1 is SGHRS and CDR2 is YFSETQ. This CDR3 is built from 14 residues. V lost 0 bases and J lost 5, with 11 bases in between. CDR3 in amino acids: CASSLVGAGETQYF. Here the CDR3 DNA reads TGCGCCAGCAGCTTGGTAGGGGCAGGCGAGACCCAGTACTTC. The complete variable domain, with remaining parts taken from reference TRBV5-1 and TRBJ2-5, reads KAGVTQTPRYLIKTRGQQVTLSCSPISGHRSVSWYQQTPGQGLQFLFEYFSETQRNKGNFPGRFSGRQFSNSRSEMNVSTLELGDSALYLCASSLVGAGETQYFGPGTRLLVL.

Remarks on this clone: This specimen includes other DNA sequences encoding the same CDR3. The chain carries TRBV2 and TRBJ2-7; TRBD2 is a possible D gene (5 bases). The germline V gene encodes CDR1 SNHLY and CDR2 FYNNEI. V lost 1 base, J lost 1 base, and 8 bases lay in between. This CDR3 has 14 residues. CDR3 bases: TGTGCCAGCAGTGAAGGGCGGGTGTCCTACGAGCAGTACTTC. Translated, it gives CASSEGRVSYEQYF. The full variable domain, its missing parts supplied by reference TRBV2 and TRBJ2-7, is EPEVTQTPSHQVTQMGQEVILRCVPISNHLYFYWYRQILGQKVEFLVSFYNNEISEKSEIFDDQFSVERPDGSNFTLKIRSTKLEDSAMYFCASSEGRVSYEQYFGPGTRLTVT.

For this clone: A read error may produce the germline difference seen at one junction end. The chain carries TRBV4-2 and TRBJ1-1; D call uncertain. The CDR3 is 14 amino acids. Germline values: CDR1 LGHNA, CDR2 YNFKEQ. As DNA, the CDR3 is TGTGCCAGCAGCCAAGCTCCGAGGAACACTGGAGCTTTCTTT. Translation gives CASSQAPRNTGAFF.

Regarding this clone: Germline and junction disagree at one end, which may indicate a read error. The chain has TRBV7-9 and TRBJ2-1; 8 bases are shared with TRBD2. Per germline, CDR1 SEHNR and CDR2 FQNEAQ (reference sequence). CDR3 length equals 16 residues. CDR3 sequence reads: CSSSQPSGSGYNEQFF. Here the CDR3 DNA reads TGTTCCAGCAGCCAGCCGAGCGGGAGCGGCTACAATGAGCAGTTCTTC.

The rearrangement links TRBV5-6 to TRBJ2-2, with 9 positions matching TRBD2. The CDR3 is 15 amino acids. V gave up 0 bases and J gave up 8 bases; unmatched junction bases: 5. Germline V gene data show CDR1 as SGHDT and CDR2 as YYEEEE. The CDR3 protein is CASSLGGRAKGELFF. DNA of the CDR3: TGTGCCAGCAGCTTGGGCGGGAGGGCCAAAGGGGAGCTGTTTTTT.